The rows below give T cell receptor beta chains drawn from one sample of a study of Graves' ophthalmopathy and Graves' hyperthyroidism. TCRdb called the multiplex PCR reads again in MiXCR, with one record for every CDR3 protein. This sample carries about 220,000 distinct CDR3 sequences, approximately 21% of them seen once, and the ten largest clones take roughly 40%. Sequencing input: peripheral blood. The source is a woman aged 50 to 65 with Graves' ophthalmopathy. CDR3s leave out the opening cysteine and the closing phenylalanine or tryptophan. A D gene is named only where the DNA matches it firmly.

J | D | V | CDR3
TRBJ1-6 | NA | TRBV7-9 | ASSLAQGRLTLH
TRBJ1-1 | NA | TRBV6-5 | ASSYRRQGVGEAF
TRBJ2-2 | NA | TRBV12-3/TRBV12-4 | ASSLLTGTGELF
TRBJ2-5 | NA | TRBV30 | ARSGYQETQY
TRBJ2-7 | NA | TRBV24-1 | ATSPRGYSYEQY
TRBJ2-5 | NA | TRBV7-2 | ASSWAIQETQY
TRBJ2-5 | NA | TRBV11-2 | ASRDPRGGAQETQY
TRBJ1-2 | NA | TRBV7-9 | ASSQGGPYGYT
TRBJ2-7 | NA | TRBV6-5 | ASSYSSGDVSNYEQY
TRBJ2-5 | NA | TRBV28 | ASSLTGLPQETQY
TRBJ1-2 | NA | TRBV27 | ASSRNGATGDGYT
TRBJ1-1 | NA | TRBV20-1 | SARDWRGATEAF
TRBJ2-7 | NA | TRBV29-1 | SASPVLRAVRY
TRBJ1-1 | TRBD1 | TRBV6-1 | ASSGRTGGVGTEAF
TRBJ2-7 | TRBD2 | TRBV7-8 | ASSPPSGAGGPYEQY
TRBJ2-5 | NA | TRBV7-2 | ASSLSAGPETQY
TRBJ2-4 | NA | TRBV24-1 | ATSDSARDIQY
TRBJ2-4 | NA | TRBV6-4 | ASMLRLLAKNIQY
TRBJ1-5 | NA | TRBV6-2/TRBV6-3 | ASSATGSNQPQH
TRBJ1-2 | NA | TRBV3-1 | ASSQVDREGNYGYT
TRBJ2-5 | NA | TRBV6-1 | ASSPGSSQY
TRBJ2-7 | TRBD2 | TRBV12-3/TRBV12-4 | ASSPHGTSGTSYEQY